This record looks at one T cell receptor (beta chain) sequence and its context. Its antigen remains unidentified. This entry belongs to a study of shared clonotypes between healthy human individuals. At the level of the study: Researchers assigned three CD4 naive, three CD4 memory, two CD8 naive and one CD8 memory plate to each donor. Regarding the study as a whole: The study sampled only blood, and tissue repertoires likely differ. Clonotypes shared by all four sorted-subset donors had higher generation probabilities than non-shared clonotypes.

The DNA input per sorted-subset replicate PCR was 200 ng, corresponding to some 33,000 T cell genomes. The repertoire was sequenced with immunoSEQ multiplex PCR; TCRdb's copy has only in-frame clones and lacks some. The table has about 980,000 clones, 70% to 85% seen once. CDR1 is SGHNT and CDR2 is YYREEE in the germline V gene (reference sequence). The V segment lost 4 bases and the J segment 2 bases; nucleotides outside the gene matches: 6. This CDR3 is 15 amino acids long. The sample comprised memory CD4+ T cells sorted from blood. The subset: CD45RA-negative fraction. This receptor was identified in a man aged 18 to 30 in good health. This sequence joins TRBV5-4 and TRBJ2-7; 10 bases agree with TRBD1. DNA of the CDR3: TGTGCCAGCAGCCCCCCGGGACAGGGGACCTACGAGCAGTACTTC. Protein: CASSPPGQGTYEQYF.